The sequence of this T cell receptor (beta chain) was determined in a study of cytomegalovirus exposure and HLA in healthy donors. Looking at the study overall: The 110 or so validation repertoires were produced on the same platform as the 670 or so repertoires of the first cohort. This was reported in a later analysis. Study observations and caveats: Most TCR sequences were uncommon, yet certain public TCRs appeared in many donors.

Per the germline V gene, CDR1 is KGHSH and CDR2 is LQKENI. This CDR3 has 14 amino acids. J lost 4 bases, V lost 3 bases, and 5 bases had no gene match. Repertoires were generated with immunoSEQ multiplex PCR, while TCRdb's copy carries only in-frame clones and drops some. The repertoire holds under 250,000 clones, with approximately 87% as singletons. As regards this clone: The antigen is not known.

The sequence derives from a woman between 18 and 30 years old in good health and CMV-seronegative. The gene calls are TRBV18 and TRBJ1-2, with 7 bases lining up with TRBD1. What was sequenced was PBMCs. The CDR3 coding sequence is TGTGCCAGCTCACCTAGGGGGCCGTTCTATGGCTACACCTTC. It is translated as CASSPRGPFYGYTF.